These T cell receptor beta chains were read from a single sample in a study of response to subunit inactivated influenza vaccine. TCRdb analysed the RT-PCR reads with MiXCR anew, one entry per CDR3 protein. Here the sample spans fewer than 550,000 distinct CDR3 sequences, 25% being singletons. The source material was CD4+ T cells sorted from PBMCs, sampled about 5 days after vaccination. The receptor source for this set is a man in his forties or fifties who received an inactivated influenza vaccine. Both conserved end residues are part of each CDR3. D genes are given only for firm matches. Where a row states a size, it is once, few, many or the class of an expanded clone; other rows omit it.

D gene	J gene	clone size	V gene	CDR3 protein	CDR3 DNA
NA	TRBJ2-7	NA	TRBV28	CASSLHGPIYEQYF	TGTGCCAGCAGTTTACACGGTCCGATCTACGAGCAGTACTTC
NA	TRBJ2-5	NA	TRBV24-1	CATSFGQETQYF	TGTGCCACCAGTTTTGGACAAGAGACCCAGTACTTC
NA	TRBJ2-2	NA	TRBV14	CASSLSARGGELFF	TGTGCCAGCAGCCTTAGCGCTCGCGGCGGGGAGCTGTTTTTT
NA	TRBJ1-2	NA	TRBV14	CASSPPGLNLSGYTF	TGTGCCAGCAGCCCCCCCGGTTTGAACCTTAGTGGCTACACCTTC
NA	TRBJ1-1	NA	TRBV20-1	CSAKQSSTEAFF	TGCAGTGCTAAACAGTCAAGCACTGAAGCTTTCTTT
TRBD1	TRBJ1-1	NA	TRBV6-5	CASSYSRGTGLNTEAFF	TGTGCCAGCAGTTACTCTAGGGGGACAGGGCTAAACACTGAAGCTTTCTTT
TRBD1	TRBJ2-3	many	TRBV5-1	CASSLGTGVDTQYF	TGCGCCAGCAGCTTAGGGACAGGGGTGGATACGCAGTATTTT
NA	TRBJ2-7	NA	TRBV12-3/TRBV12-4	CASSSLDEQYF	TGTGCCAGCAGCTCCCTTGACGAGCAGTACTTC
NA	TRBJ2-1	NA	TRBV7-2	CASSKGGGGYNEQFF	TGTGCCAGCAGTAAAGGGGGGGGCGGCTACAATGAGCAGTTCTTC
TRBD2	TRBJ2-2	NA	TRBV4-3	CASSRKGTSDAGELFF	TGCGCCAGCAGCCGGAAAGGGACTAGTGACGCCGGGGAGCTGTTTTTT
TRBD1	TRBJ2-7	NA	TRBV5-1	CASSQGTDEYF	TGCGCCAGCAGCCAAGGGACAGATGAGTACTTC
NA	TRBJ2-2	NA	TRBV29-1	CSVGYRNGLGTGELFF	TGCAGCGTTGGGTACCGGAATGGGCTAGGGACCGGGGAGCTGTTTTTT
TRBD1	TRBJ2-2	few	TRBV24-1	CATSDFDRGRTNTGELFF	TGTGCCACCAGTGACTTTGACAGGGGACGGACCAACACCGGGGAGCTGTTTTTT
NA	TRBJ2-3	NA	TRBV6-1	CASSQPSTDTQYF	TGTGCCAGCAGTCAACCTAGCACAGATACGCAGTATTTT
NA	TRBJ2-1	NA	TRBV7-9	CASSHPTGTTRNEQFF	TGTGCCAGCAGCCACCCGACCGGGACAACAAGGAATGAGCAGTTCTTC
NA	TRBJ2-5	NA	TRBV3-1	CASSRMAGARETQYF	TGTGCCAGCAGCCGGATGGCGGGGGCTCGAGAGACCCAGTACTTC
TRBD2	TRBJ2-7	NA	TRBV29-1	CSGGGGLAGSEQYF	TGCAGCGGCGGGGGAGGACTAGCGGGGAGCGAGCAGTACTTC
NA	TRBJ2-3	NA	TRBV9	CASSVVFTDTQYF	TGTGCCAGCAGCGTAGTCTTCACAGATACGCAGTATTTT
NA	TRBJ2-1	NA	TRBV7-2	CASSLSTGNEQFF	TGTGCCAGCAGCTTATCAACTGGAAATGAGCAGTTCTTC
TRBD2	TRBJ2-7	few	TRBV5-8	CASSPGLASTYEQYF	TGTGCCAGCAGCCCGGGACTAGCGAGTACCTACGAGCAGTACTTC
TRBD2	TRBJ2-1	NA	TRBV28	CASSFRFGGGELAGWQFF	TGTGCCAGCAGTTTTCGGTTTGGAGGGGGCGAACTAGCGGGATGGCAGTTCTTC
NA	TRBJ1-2	NA	TRBV20-1	CSARDGMGRQPYYGYTF	TGCAGTGCTAGAGATGGGATGGGGAGACAGCCTTACTATGGCTACACCTTC
TRBD1	TRBJ2-2	few	TRBV29-1	CSVTFGTGGFGELFF	TGCAGCGTTACATTCGGGACAGGGGGTTTCGGGGAGCTGTTTTTT